These 5 T cell receptor beta chains share one sample of origin, sequenced in a study of T cell repertoires in cytomegalovirus infection. One entry per CDR3 protein results from TCRdb running MiXCR on the reads. This repertoire shows fewer than 80,000 distinct CDR3 sequences, 3.7% found once; its top ten account for 3.5% to 5%. Sequencing input: PBMCs. These receptors all come from a human donor in good health (CMV status not recorded). Some clones in this sample may be carry-over from other donors' samples.

This clonotype was detected many times. The chain carries TRBV7-2 and TRBJ1-2; 7 bases map to TRBD1. Germline loops: CDR1 SGHTA, CDR2 FQGNSA. This CDR3 has 17 amino acids. V was clipped by 3 bases and J by 4 bases; unmatched bases: 14. The CDR3, as DNA: TGTGCCAGCAGCTTTCTCCCGGACAGGAGGGTTAGCTATGGCTACACCTTC. Its protein is CASSFLPDRRVSYGYTF.

In its sample, this clonotype was seen many times. The CDR3 loop is CASSPRSPQVETQYF. The CDR3 DNA is TGTGCCAGCAGCCCCCGGTCGCCCCAGGTGGAGACCCAGTACTTC. The chain carries TRBV7-2 and TRBJ2-5; D gene uncertain. The CDR3 totals 15 residues. The V gene lost 5 bases and the J gene lost 5 bases, with 18 bases spanning the gap. The germline V gene has CDR1 SGHTA and CDR2 FQGNSA.

This clonotype occurred many times. The J gene is TRBJ2-1, the V gene TRBV7-9; 10 bases map to TRBD1. V lost 5 bases to trimming and J lost 13 bases; unmatched junction nucleotides: 5. CDR3 length equals 12 residues. Germline assignment: CDR1 SEHNR and CDR2 FQNEAQ (reference sequence). In nucleotides, the CDR3 is TGTGCCAGCAGCCGGGACAGGGGTCACCAGTTCTTC. Translation gives CASSRDRGHQFF.

This clonotype occurred many times. The CDR3 nucleotides are TGCGCCAGCAGCGGAGGGATGAGGACTGAAGCTTTCTTT. Protein sequence: CASSGGMRTEAFF. The genes are TRBV4-3 and TRBJ1-1; D is unresolved. The CDR3 runs 13 residues. The V gene's germline CDR1 is LGHNA and CDR2 YSLEER. V was shortened by 5 bases and J by 5 bases, with 12 bases between the two germline ends.

This clonotype was seen at least ten times. The gene calls are TRBV20-1 and TRBJ2-1, with 9 bases matching TRBD2. This CDR3 contains 14 residues. Trimming removed 7 bases from V and 7 bases from J; junction bases left unmatched: 11. Germline CDR1 and CDR2: DFQATT and SNEGSKA (reference sequence). In nucleotides, the CDR3 is TGCAGTGTTAGCGGGGGCGCGACTTTAAATGAGCAGTTCTTC. This gives the protein CSVSGGATLNEQFF.